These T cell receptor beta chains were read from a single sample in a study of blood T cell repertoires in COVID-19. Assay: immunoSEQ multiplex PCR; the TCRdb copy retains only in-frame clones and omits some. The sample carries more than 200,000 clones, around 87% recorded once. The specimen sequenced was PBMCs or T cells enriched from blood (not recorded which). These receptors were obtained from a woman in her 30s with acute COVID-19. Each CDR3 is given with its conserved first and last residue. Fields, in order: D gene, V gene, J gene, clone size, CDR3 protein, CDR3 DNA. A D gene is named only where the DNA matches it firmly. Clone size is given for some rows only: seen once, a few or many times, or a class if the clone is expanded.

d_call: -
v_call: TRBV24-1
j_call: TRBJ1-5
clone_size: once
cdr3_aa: CATSDLSVSGPFARRQPQHF
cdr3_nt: TGTGCCACCAGTGATTTATCCGTTTCAGGGCCGTTCGCCCGTCGGCAGCCCCAGCATTTT

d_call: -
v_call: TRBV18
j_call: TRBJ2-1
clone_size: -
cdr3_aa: CASSPDRGLSYNEQFF
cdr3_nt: TGTGCCAGCTCACCAGATCGGGGACTCTCCTACAATGAGCAGTTCTTC

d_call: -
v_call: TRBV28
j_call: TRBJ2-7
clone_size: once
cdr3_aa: CASSFASEQYF
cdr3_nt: TGTGCCAGCAGTTTTGCGTCCGAGCAGTACTTC

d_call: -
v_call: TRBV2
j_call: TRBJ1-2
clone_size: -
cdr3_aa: CASQQAPNYGYTF
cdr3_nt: TGTGCCAGCCAACAGGCCCCTAACTATGGCTACACCTTC

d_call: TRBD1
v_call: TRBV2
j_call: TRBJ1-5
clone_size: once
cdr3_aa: CASSELGGHQPQHF
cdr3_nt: TGTGCCAGCAGTGAATTAGGGGGCCATCAGCCCCAGCATTTT

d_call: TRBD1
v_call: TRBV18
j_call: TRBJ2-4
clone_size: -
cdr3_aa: CASSPDRAKNIQYF
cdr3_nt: TGTGCCAGCTCACCGGACAGGGCCAAAAACATTCAGTACTTC

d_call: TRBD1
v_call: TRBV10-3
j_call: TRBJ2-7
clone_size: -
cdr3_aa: CAIRDRGHEQYF
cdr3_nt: TGTGCCATCAGAGACAGGGGCCACGAGCAGTACTTC

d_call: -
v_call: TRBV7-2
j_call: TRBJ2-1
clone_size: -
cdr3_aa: CASSLGPTERTFF
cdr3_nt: TGTGCCAGCAGCTTAGGTCCGACGGAGCGGACGTTCTTC

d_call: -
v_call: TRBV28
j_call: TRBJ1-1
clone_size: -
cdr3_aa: CASSSGQKNTEAFF
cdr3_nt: TGTGCCAGCAGTTCTGGACAAAAAAACACTGAAGCTTTCTTT

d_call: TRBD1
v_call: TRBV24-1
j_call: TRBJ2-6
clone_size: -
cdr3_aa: CATSAVGDRAFSGANVLTF
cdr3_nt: TGTGCCACCAGTGCGGTAGGGGACAGGGCTTTCTCTGGGGCCAACGTCCTGACTTTC

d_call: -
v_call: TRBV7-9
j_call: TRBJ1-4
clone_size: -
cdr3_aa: CASREPGTLNEKLFF
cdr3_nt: TGTGCCAGCAGGGAACCCGGGACACTTAATGAAAAACTGTTTTTT

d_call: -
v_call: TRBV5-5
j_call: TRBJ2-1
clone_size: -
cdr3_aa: CASSLEAAGKQFF
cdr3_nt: TGTGCCAGCAGCTTGGAAGCGGCGGGAAAGCAGTTCTTC

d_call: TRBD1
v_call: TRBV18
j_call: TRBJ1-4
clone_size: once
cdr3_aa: CASSLGTGTNEKLFF
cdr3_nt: TGTGCCAGCTCCCTAGGGACAGGGACTAATGAAAAACTGTTTTTT

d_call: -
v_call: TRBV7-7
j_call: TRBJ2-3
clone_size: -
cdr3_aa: CASSLGQADTQYF
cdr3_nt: TGTGCTAGCAGCTTAGGTCAGGCAGATACGCAGTATTTT

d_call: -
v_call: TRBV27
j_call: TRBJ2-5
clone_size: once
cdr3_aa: CASSLEGGRQETQYF
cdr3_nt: TGTGCCAGCAGTTTAGAGGGGGGGCGGCAAGAGACCCAGTACTTC

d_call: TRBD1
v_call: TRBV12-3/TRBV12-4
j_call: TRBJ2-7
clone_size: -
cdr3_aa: CATQGAPYEQYF
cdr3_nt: TGTGCTACCCAGGGGGCACCCTACGAGCAGTACTTC

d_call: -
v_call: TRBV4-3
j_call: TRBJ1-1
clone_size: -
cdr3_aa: CASSPSGNMNTEAFF
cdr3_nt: TGCGCCAGCAGCCCAAGCGGCAACATGAACACTGAAGCTTTCTTT

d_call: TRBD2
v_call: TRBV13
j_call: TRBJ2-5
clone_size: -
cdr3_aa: CASSTGGAVKTQYF
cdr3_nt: TGTGCCAGCAGCACCGGGGGGGCCGTAAAGACCCAGTACTTC

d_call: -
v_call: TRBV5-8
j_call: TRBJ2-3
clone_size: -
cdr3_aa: CASSPRDTQYF
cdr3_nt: TGTGCCAGCAGCCCGAGGGATACGCAGTATTTT

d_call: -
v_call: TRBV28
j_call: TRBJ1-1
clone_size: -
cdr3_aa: CASILSMRGGKAFF
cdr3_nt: TGTGCCAGCATCCTTTCAATGAGAGGGGGTAAGGCTTTCTTT

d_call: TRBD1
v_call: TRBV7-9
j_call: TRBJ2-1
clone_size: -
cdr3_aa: CASSQRTGAAEQFF
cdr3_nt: TGTGCCAGCAGCCAAAGGACAGGGGCGGCTGAGCAGTTCTTC

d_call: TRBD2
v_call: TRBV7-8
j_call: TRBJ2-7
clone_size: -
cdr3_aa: CASSPGTSGNEQYF
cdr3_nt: TGTGCCAGCAGCCCAGGGACTAGCGGGAACGAGCAGTACTTC

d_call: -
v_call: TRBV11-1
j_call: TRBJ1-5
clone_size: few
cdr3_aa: CASSPTGGNQPQHF
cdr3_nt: TGTGCCAGCAGCCCGACAGGAGGTAATCAGCCCCAGCATTTT

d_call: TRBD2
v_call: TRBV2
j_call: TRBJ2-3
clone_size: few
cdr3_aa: CASSVAGGRGTDTQYF
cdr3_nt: TGTGCCAGCAGTGTAGCGGGGGGGCGTGGCACAGATACGCAGTATTTT

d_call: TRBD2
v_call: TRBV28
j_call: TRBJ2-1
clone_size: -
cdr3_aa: CASHVAGNSYNEQFF
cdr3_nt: TGTGCCAGCCACGTAGCGGGGAACTCCTACAATGAGCAGTTCTTC

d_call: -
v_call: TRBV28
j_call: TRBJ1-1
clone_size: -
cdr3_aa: CASSLPTLMNTEAFF
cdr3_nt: TGTGCCAGCAGTTTACCCACTCTGATGAACACTGAAGCTTTCTTT

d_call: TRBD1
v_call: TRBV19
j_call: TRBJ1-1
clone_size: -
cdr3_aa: CASSNRGVGTEAFF
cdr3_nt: TGTGCCAGTAGTAACAGGGGGGTTGGAACTGAAGCTTTCTTT

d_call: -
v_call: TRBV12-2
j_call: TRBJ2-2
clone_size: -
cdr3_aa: CASRLFMGQGAIIGTGELFF
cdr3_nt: TGTGCAAGTCGCTTATTTATGGGACAGGGGGCGATAATTGGCACCGGGGAGCTGTTTTTT

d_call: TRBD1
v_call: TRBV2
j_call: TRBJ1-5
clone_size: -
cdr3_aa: CASSEGRGRAQPQHF
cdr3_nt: TGTGCCAGCAGTGAGGGAAGGGGGCGCGCTCAGCCCCAGCATTTT

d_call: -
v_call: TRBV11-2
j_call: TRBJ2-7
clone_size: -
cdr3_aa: CASSARVEGGSYF
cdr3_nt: TGTGCCAGCAGCGCCCGGGTAGAGGGAGGATCGTACTTC

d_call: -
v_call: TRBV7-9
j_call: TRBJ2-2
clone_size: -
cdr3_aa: CASSFDGRATGELFF
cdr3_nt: TGTGCCAGCAGCTTCGATGGCAGGGCCACCGGGGAGCTGTTTTTT

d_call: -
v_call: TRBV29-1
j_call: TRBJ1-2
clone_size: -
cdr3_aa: CSVFRYGYTF
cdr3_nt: TGCAGCGTTTTTCGCTATGGCTACACCTTC

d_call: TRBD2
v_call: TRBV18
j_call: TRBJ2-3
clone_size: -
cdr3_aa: CASSLAGATDTQYF
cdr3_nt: TGTGCCAGCTCCCTAGCGGGAGCCACAGATACGCAGTATTTT

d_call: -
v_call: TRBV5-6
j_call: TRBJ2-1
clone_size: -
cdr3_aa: CASNNPGGYNEQFF
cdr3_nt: TGTGCCAGCAACAACCCCGGGGGATACAATGAGCAGTTCTTC

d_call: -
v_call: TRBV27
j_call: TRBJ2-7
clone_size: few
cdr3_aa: CATSEDSSYEQYF
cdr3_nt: TGTGCCACCTCCGAAGATAGCTCCTACGAGCAGTACTTC

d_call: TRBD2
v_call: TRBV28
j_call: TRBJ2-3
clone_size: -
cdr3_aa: CASREGLAGNTDTQYF
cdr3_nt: TGTGCCAGCAGAGAGGGACTAGCGGGAAACACAGATACGCAGTATTTT

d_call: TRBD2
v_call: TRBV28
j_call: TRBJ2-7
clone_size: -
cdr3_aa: CASREAGVEQYF
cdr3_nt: TGTGCCAGCAGGGAAGCGGGAGTCGAGCAGTACTTC

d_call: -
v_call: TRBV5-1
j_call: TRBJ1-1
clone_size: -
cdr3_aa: CASSLGAGDTEAFF
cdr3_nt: TGCGCCAGCAGCTTGGGGGCAGGGGATACTGAAGCTTTCTTT

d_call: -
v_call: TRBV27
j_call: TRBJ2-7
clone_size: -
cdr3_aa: CASSSGFRGYEQYF
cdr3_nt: TGTGCCAGCAGTTCTGGTTTTAGAGGGTACGAGCAGTACTTC

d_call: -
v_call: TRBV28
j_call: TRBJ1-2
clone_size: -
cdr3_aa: CASSLNRVNYGYTF
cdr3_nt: TGTGCCAGCAGTTTAAACAGGGTCAACTATGGCTACACCTTC

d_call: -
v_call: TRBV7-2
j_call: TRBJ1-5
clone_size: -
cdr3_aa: CASSYDPWGGNQPQHF
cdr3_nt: TGTGCCAGCAGCTACGACCCATGGGGCGGCAATCAGCCCCAGCATTTT

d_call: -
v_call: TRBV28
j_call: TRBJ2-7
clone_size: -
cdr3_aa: CASSPTSLAGSYEQYF
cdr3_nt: TGTGCCAGCAGTCCAACGTCGTTGGCGGGCTCCTACGAGCAGTACTTC

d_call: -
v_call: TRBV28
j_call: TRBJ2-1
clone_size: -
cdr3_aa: CASSYRSGQGVNEQFF
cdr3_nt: TGTGCCAGCAGTTACCGAAGCGGGCAGGGGGTTAATGAGCAGTTCTTC

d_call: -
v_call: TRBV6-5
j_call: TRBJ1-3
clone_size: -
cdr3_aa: CASITLGVVGNTIYF
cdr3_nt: TGTGCCAGCATCACCCTCGGGGTAGTGGGAAACACCATATATTTT

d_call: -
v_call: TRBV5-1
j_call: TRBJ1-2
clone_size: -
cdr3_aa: CASSLAVQGSKYGYTF
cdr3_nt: TGCGCCAGCAGCTTGGCCGTACAGGGCTCCAAATATGGCTACACCTTC

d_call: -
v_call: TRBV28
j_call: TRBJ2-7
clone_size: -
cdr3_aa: CASTRGGNYYEQYF
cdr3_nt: TGTGCCAGCACCCGAGGGGGTAATTACTACGAGCAGTACTTC

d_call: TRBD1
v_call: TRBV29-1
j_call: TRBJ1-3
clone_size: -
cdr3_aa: CSVRGQGGNTIYF
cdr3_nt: TGCAGCGTTAGAGGACAGGGGGGAAACACCATATATTTT

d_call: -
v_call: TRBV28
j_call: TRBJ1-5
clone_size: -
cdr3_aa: CASNSNGGLGQPQHF
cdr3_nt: TGTGCCAGCAACTCAAACGGGGGTCTTGGTCAGCCCCAGCATTTT

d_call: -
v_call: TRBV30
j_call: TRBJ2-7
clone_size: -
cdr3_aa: CAWGHSSYEQYF
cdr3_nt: TGTGCCTGGGGACACTCCTCCTACGAGCAGTACTTC

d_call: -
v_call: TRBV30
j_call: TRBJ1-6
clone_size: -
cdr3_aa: CAGERDNSPLHF
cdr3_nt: TGTGCCGGGGAGAGGGATAATTCACCCCTCCACTTT

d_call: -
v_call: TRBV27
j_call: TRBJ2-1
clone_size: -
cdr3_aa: CASRGGDEQFF
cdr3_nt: TGTGCCAGCAGAGGGGGGGATGAGCAGTTCTTC

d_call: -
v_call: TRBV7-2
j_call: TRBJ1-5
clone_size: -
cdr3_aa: CASSLERVQPQHF
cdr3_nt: TGTGCCAGCAGCTTAGAGCGCGTGCAGCCCCAGCATTTT

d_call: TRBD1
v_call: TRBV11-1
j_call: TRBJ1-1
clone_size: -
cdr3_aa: CASSLPGQGMNTEAFF
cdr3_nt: TGTGCCAGCAGCTTACCGGGACAGGGCATGAACACTGAAGCTTTCTTT

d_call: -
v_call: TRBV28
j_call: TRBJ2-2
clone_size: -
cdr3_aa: CASSSNQMFTGELFF
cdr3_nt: TGTGCCAGCAGTTCAAATCAGATGTTCACCGGGGAGCTGTTTTTT

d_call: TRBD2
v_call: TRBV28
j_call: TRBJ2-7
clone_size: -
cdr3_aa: CATPAGVYEQYF
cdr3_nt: TGTGCCACCCCGGCGGGGGTGTACGAGCAGTACTTC

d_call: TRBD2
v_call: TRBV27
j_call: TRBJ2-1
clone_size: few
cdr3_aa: CASRTSGSYNEQFF
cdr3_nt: TGTGCCAGCCGCACTAGCGGTTCCTACAATGAGCAGTTCTTC

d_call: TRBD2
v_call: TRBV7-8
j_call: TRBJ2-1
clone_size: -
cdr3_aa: CASSGLAGYNEQFF
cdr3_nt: TGTGCCAGCAGCGGCCTAGCGGGGTACAATGAGCAGTTCTTC

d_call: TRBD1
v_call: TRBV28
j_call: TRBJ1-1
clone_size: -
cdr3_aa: CASSDRVTTEAFF
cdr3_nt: TGTGCCAGCAGTGACAGGGTGACCACTGAAGCTTTCTTT

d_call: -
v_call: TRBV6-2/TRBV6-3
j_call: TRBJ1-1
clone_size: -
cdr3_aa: CASSYSKLSVSEAFF
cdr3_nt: TGTGCCAGCAGTTACTCGAAATTATCGGTTTCTGAAGCTTTCTTT

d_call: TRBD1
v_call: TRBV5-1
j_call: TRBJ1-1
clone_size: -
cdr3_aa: CASSGGQLNTEAFF
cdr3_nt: TGCGCCAGCAGCGGGGGACAGCTGAACACTGAAGCTTTCTTT